The present T cell receptor (beta chain) was sequenced within a study of shared clonotypes between healthy human individuals (TCRdb year 2020). General notes on the study: A few men and two women, aged 18 to 49 years, made up the cohort. For each donor, CD4 naive and CD4 memory were each run on three plates, CD8 naive on two plates, and CD8 memory on one plate. To estimate repertoire size and how much clonotype sharing occurs between individuals, the study deeply sequenced the blood TCR repertoires of about 5 healthy adults. Different laboratories and diverse techniques were used to prepare libraries and sequence TCR repertoires, to increase sequencing depth and limit assay-specific biases. Between about 0.9 and 9 billion PBMCs per donor were obtained by leukapheresis.

CD8 naive samples were obtained by positive selection for CCR7 among CD45RO-negative cells, yielding a CD45RA+CCR7+ population from which TemRA cells were excluded. The donors were healthy, HIV-negative adults who had no recently reported acute infections or vaccinations. Every donor was a Caucasian adult living in Nashville, Tennessee, USA. Blood was obtained by leukapheresis, after which PBMCs were separated by Ficoll-Histopaque density gradient centrifugation and cryopreserved in liquid nitrogen vapor phase. Analytical flow cytometry was used to check the purity and quantity of each magnetically sorted T cell population. Genomic DNA was isolated from each sorted fraction and quantified by UV absorbance on a Nanodrop 2000c. The investigation overall reported the following: Clonotypes shared by all four sorted-subset donors showed higher generation probabilities than non-shared clonotypes. Naive subsets generally had larger estimated clonotype richness than memory subsets did. Sampling was restricted to blood, and TCR repertoires in tissues likely differ from the TCR repertoires found in blood. The small number of donors limited the genetic and exposure-history diversity represented. Sharing across a few donors was observed for 5% to 6.5% of naive CD4, over 3% of naive CD8, about 2.3% of memory CD4, and 0.4% of memory CD8 clonotypes. Based on pairwise subsampling, the degree of clonotype sharing among donors was expected to be affected by sequencing depth. Rarefaction of sorted-subset datasets indicated incomplete sequencing despite the large sequencing depth.

Using the deep immunoSEQ assay, TCR CDR3 regions were amplified from genomic DNA by multiplex PCR. Extracted genomic DNA from each cell subset was distributed evenly across all wells of several immunoSEQ 96-well plates, and each plate was treated as a replicate. For sorted subsets, each replicate PCR was loaded with roughly 0.2 ug genomic DNA, equivalent to about 33,000 T cell genomes. The purified libraries were quantified using a Qubit 3.0 fluorometer, sized with a Bioanalyzer 2100, and then quantified again using the KAPA Library Quantification kit. Every immunoSEQ 96-well plate was sequenced on a separate single-read 150-cycle Illumina NextSeq 550 flow cell. For the original study's pipeline: Because the immunoSEQ output held only junctional sequences and lacked quality scores, the filtering could not match the filtering applied to full-length reads. To assign V/J genes and CDR3, sequences were annotated using PyIR, a Python wrapper for IgBLAST v1.9, with IMGT germline references. Reads with weak V/J assignments (E-value above 1e-6), missing CDR3, stop codons, out-of-frame junctions, or ambiguous translated residues were removed. V3J clonotypes were defined by identical inferred V gene, J gene, and CDR3 amino acid sequence. Percentage overlap between repertoires was computed as shared unique clonotypes divided by the size of the smaller repertoire. Three approaches were used to assess repertoire richness: RTK rarefaction, the Chao1 estimator, and Recon v2.1 estimates of unobserved clonotypes. OLGA was used to compute generation probabilities for all TCRbeta clonotypes that the gDNA method yielded from several donors. TCRdb stores this immuneACCESS table with in-frame sequences only. Part of the clones is absent; in the studies checked, under half of the shortfall reflects unresolved V genes, and no reason is known for the rest. From that table come the V and J calls and clone size; the DNA was used to work out D and trimming. The sample table contains around 580,000 clones; only one count was recorded for roughly 98% of them. The ten most abundant clones make up 0.3% of the sample.

Trimming costs V 0 bases and J 2 bases, and their ends lie 12 bases apart. From the cysteine through the phenylalanine, the CDR3 covers 15 amino acids. Solely the CDR3 DNA is kept, with 45 bases framed from the first base. CDR1 SGHRS and CDR2 YFSETQ are derived from the germline V gene. Note on this clone: Which antigen it targets is not known. The sample holds no much larger clone one base away, and base qualities are not on file.

Recombination joined TRBV5-1 with TRBJ2-7, and possibly TRBD1, on 6 matching bases. The source is a man in his thirties or forties in good health. Material for sequencing was naive CD8+ T cells sorted from blood. Sample cell subset or site, as interpreted from the label and publication: CD45RA+CCR7+. The CDR3 in this case is CASSLGYGQTYEQYF. The DNA sequence follows: TGCGCCAGCAGCTTGGGGTACGGACAGACCTACGAGCAGTACTTC.